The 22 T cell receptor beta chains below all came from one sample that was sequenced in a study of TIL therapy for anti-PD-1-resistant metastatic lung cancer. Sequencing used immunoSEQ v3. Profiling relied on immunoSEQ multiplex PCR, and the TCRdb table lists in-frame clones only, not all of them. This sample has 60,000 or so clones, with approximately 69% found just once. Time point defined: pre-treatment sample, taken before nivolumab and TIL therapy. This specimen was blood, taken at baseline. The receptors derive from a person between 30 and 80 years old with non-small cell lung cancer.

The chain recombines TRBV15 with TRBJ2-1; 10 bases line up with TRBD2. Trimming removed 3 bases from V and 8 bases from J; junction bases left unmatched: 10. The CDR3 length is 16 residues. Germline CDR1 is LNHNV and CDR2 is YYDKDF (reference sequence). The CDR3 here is CATSRKREGRIHEQFF. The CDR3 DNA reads TGTGCCACCAGCAGGAAGCGGGAGGGCCGTATCCATGAGCAGTTCTTC.

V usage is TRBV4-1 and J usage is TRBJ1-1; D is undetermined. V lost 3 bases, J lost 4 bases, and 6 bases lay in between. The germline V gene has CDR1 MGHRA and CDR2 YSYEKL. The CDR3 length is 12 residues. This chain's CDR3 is CASSHGGTEAFF. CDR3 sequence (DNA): TGCGCCAGCAGCCATGGAGGCACTGAAGCTTTCTTT.

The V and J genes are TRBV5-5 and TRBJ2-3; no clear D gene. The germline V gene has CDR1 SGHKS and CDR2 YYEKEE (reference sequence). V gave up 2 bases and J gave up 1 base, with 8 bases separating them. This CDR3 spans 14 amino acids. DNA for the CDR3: TGTGCCAGCAGCTTCTCGGGCGGCACAGATACGCAGTATTTT. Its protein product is CASSFSGGTDTQYF.

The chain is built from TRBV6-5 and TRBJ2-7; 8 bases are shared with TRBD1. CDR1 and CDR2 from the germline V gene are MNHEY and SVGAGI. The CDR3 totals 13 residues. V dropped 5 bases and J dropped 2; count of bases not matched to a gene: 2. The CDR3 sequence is CASSRQGTYEQYF. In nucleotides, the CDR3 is TGTGCCAGCAGTAGACAGGGGACCTACGAGCAGTACTTC.

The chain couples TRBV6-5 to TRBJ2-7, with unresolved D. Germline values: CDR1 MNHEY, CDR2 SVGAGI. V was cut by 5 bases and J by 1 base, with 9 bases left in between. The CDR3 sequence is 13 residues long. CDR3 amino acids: CASSGWGSYEQYF. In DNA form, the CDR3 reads TGTGCCAGCAGTGGTTGGGGTTCCTACGAGCAGTACTTC.

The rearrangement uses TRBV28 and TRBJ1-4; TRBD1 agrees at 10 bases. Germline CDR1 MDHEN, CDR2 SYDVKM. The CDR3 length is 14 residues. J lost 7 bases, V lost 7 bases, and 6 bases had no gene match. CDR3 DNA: TGTGCCAGCATCCGGGACAGGGGAACTGAAAAACTGTTTTTT. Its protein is CASIRDRGTEKLFF. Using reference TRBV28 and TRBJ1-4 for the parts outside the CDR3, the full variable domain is DVKVTQSSRYLVKRTGEKVFLECVQDMDHENMFWYRQDPGLGLRLIYFSYDVKMKEKGDIPEGYSVSREKKERFSLILESASTNQTSMYLCASIRDRGTEKLFFGSGTQLSVL.

The CDR3 sequence is CASSQATGSRVSGNTIYF. CDR3 bases: TGCGCCAGCAGCCAAGCTACAGGGTCACGGGTGTCTGGAAACACCATATATTTT. V usage is TRBV4-1 and J usage is TRBJ1-3; tentatively, D is TRBD1 (6 bases). The germline V gene has CDR1 MGHRA and CDR2 YSYEKL. The CDR3 runs 18 residues. Trimming stripped 1 base from V and 1 base from J, with 17 bases between.

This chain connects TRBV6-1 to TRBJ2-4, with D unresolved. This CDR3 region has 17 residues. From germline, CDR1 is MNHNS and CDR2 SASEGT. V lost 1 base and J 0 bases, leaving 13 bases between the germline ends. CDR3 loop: CASSEVVGILAKNIQYF. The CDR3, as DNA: TGTGCCAGCAGTGAAGTTGTCGGCATTCTAGCCAAAAACATTCAGTACTTC.

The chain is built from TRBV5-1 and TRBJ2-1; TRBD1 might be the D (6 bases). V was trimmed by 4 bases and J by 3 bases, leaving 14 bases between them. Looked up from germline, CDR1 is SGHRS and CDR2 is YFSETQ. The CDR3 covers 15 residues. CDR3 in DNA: TGCGCCAGCAGCAACAGGGCAACAATCTACAATGAGCAGTTCTTC. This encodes CASSNRATIYNEQFF.

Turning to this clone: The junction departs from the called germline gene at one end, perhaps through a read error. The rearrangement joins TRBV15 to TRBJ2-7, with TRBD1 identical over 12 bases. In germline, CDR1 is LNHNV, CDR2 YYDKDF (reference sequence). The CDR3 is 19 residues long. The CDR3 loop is CATSRERGQGALGFYGQYF. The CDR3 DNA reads TGTGCCACCAGCAGAGAAAGGGGACAGGGGGCTCTTGGGTTCTACGGGCAGTACTTC. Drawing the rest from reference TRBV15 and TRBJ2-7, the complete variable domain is DAMVIQNPRYQVTQFGKPVTLSCSQTLNHNVMYWYQQKSSQAPKLLFHYYDKDFNNEADTPDNFQSRRPNTSFCFLDIRSPGLGDTAMYLCATSRERGQGALGFYGQYFGPGTRLTVT.

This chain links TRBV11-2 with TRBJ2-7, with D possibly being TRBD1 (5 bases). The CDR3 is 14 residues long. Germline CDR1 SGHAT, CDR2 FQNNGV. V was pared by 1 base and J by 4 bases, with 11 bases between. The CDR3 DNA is TGTGCCAGCAGCTTAGTAACAGGTCAATACGAGCAGTACTTC. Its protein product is CASSLVTGQYEQYF.

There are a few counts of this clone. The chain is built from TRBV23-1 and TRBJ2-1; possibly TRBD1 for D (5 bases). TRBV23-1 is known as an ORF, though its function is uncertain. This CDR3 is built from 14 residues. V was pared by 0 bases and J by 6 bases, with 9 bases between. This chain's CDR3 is CASSQSTQANEQFF. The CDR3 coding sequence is TGCGCCAGCAGTCAATCTACACAGGCCAATGAGCAGTTCTTC.

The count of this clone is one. In DNA, the CDR3 is TGTGCCAGCAGCACACGAGGGAGTAGAAACACCATATATTTT. Protein sequence: CASSTRGSRNTIYF. The rearrangement joins TRBV9 to TRBJ1-3; D gene ambiguous. The germline CDR1 and CDR2 sequences are SGDLS and YYNGEE. With 4 bases removed from V and 5 bases from J, the gap between germline ends came to 13 bases. The CDR3 sequence is 14 residues long. The complete variable domain, with remaining parts taken from reference TRBV9 and TRBJ1-3, reads DSGVTQTPKHLITATGQRVTLRCSPRSGDLSVYWYQQSLDQGLQFLIQYYNGEERAKGNILERFSAQQFPDLHSELNLSSLELGDSALYFCASSTRGSRNTIYFGEGSWLTVV.

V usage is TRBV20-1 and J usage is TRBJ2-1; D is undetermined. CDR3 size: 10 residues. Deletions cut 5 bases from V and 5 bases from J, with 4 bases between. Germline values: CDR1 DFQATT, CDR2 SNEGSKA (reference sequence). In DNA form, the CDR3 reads TGCAGTGCTGGAAACAATGAGCAGTTCTTC. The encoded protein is CSAGNNEQFF.

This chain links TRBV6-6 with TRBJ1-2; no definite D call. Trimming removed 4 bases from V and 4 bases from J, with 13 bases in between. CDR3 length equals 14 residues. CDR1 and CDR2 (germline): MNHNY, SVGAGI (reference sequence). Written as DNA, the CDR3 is TGTGCCAGCAGTTTTGGAAGAGTCGGCTATGGCTACACCTTC. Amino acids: CASSFGRVGYGYTF.

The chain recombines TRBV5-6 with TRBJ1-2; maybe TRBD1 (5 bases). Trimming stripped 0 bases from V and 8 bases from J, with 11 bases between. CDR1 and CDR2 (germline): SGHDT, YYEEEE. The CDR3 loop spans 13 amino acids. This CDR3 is CASSLEGEEGYTF. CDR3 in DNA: TGTGCCAGCAGCTTGGAAGGGGAAGAAGGCTACACCTTC.

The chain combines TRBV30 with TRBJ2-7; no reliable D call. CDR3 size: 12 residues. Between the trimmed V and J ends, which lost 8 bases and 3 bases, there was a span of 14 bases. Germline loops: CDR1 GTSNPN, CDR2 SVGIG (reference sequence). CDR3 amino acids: CAVGWRRYEQYF. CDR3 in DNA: TGTGCCGTAGGGTGGCGTCGCTACGAGCAGTACTTC. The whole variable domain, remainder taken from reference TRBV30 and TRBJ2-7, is SQTIHQWPATLVQPVGSPLSLECTVEGTSNPNLYWYRQAAGRGLQLLFYSVGIGQISSEVPQNLSASRPQDRQFILSSKKLLLSDSGFYLCAVGWRRYEQYFGPGTRLTVT.

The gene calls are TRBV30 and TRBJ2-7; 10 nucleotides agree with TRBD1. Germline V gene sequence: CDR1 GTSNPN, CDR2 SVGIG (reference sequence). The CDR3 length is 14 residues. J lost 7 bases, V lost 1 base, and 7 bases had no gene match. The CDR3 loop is CAWSGVTGGGEQYF. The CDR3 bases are TGTGCCTGGAGTGGGGTGACAGGGGGCGGGGAGCAGTACTTC.

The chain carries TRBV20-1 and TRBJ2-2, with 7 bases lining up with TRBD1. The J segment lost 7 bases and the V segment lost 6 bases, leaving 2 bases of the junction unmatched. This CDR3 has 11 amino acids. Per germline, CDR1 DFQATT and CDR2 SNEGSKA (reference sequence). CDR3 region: CSANRGGELFF. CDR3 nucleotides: TGCAGTGCAAACAGGGGCGGGGAGCTGTTTTTT.

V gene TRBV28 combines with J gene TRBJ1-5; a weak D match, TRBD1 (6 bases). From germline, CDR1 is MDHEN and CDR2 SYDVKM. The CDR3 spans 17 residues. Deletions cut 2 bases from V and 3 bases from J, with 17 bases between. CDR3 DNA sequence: TGTGCCAGCAGTTTAGACCCAACCGGGACAAACAATCAGCCCCAGCATTTT. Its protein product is CASSLDPTGTNNQPQHF.

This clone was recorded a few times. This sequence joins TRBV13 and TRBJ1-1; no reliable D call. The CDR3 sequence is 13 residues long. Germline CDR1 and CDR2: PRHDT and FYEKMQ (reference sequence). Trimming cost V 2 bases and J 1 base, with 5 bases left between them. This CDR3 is CASSLRENTEAFF. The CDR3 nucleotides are TGTGCCAGCAGCTTACGGGAGAACACTGAAGCTTTCTTT.

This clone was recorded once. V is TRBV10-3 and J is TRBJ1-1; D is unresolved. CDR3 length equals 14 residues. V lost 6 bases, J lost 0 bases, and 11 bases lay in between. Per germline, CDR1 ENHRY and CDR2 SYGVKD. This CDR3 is CAISHLQLNTEAFF. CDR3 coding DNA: TGTGCCATCAGCCACTTACAGCTGAACACTGAAGCTTTCTTT.